The T cell receptor (beta chain) described here comes from a study of T-cell memory formation after mild COVID-19. The V and J ends lost 6 bases and 2 bases respectively, with 2 bases between them. This CDR3 contains 12 residues. TCRdb passed the 5' RACE reads through MiXCR, listing each CDR3 protein once. The sample contains some 120,000 distinct CDR3 sequences, around 6.3% of which appear only once. This clonotype was detected only a few times. Its antigen is as yet unknown. Study conclusions and caveats: Clones contracting across day 15 to 85 had a balanced CD4/CD8 profile; later expanding clones leaned CD4+. Mostly located in CM and EM were contracting CD4+ clones, with contracting CD8+ clones located in EMRA. The appearance of some responding clones in pre-infection memory suggested that cross-reactive memory joined.

The clonotype comes from an adult woman who had mild COVID-19 (a few samples of this study predate the infection). Cell type and time point are not known. This chain uses TRBV12-3 or TRBV12-4 with TRBJ2-6; D not certain. Specimen: PBMCs or a T cell subset sorted from them (not recorded which). The CDR3 nucleotides read TGTGCCAGCAGGACTGGGGCCAACGTCCTGACTTTC. This encodes CASRTGANVLTF.